Listed here are 26 T cell receptor beta chains from one sample, sequenced in a study of blood T cell repertoires in COVID-19. The repertoire was sequenced with immunoSEQ multiplex PCR; TCRdb's copy has only in-frame clones and lacks some. The table lists some 200,000 clones, roughly 87% of them singletons, with around 2.1% in the top ten. Sequencing input: PBMCs or T cells enriched from blood (not recorded which). The receptors come from a woman aged 25-40 years who had recovered from COVID-19.

This clone was found once. This sequence joins TRBV5-6 and TRBJ2-2; 9 bases agree with TRBD1. There are 16 residues in the CDR3. Germline CDR1 and CDR2: SGHDT and YYEEEE. With 6 bases clipped from V and 3 bases from J, the junction kept 9 bases outside the gene matches. The DNA of the CDR3 is TGTGCCAGCATCGAATACAGGGGGCATGACACCGGGGAGCTGTTTTTT. This gives the protein CASIEYRGHDTGELFF.

This chain uses TRBV6-5 with TRBJ2-7, with TRBD1 as a possible D gene (5 bases). Trimming took 5 bases from V and 10 from J, leaving 15 bases between them. Germline values: CDR1 MNHEY, CDR2 SVGAGI. The CDR3 contains 12 residues. The CDR3 spells CASSPRQLSQYF. The CDR3 DNA is TGTGCCAGCAGTCCGCGACAGCTCTCTCAGTACTTC.

The gene calls are TRBV5-5 and TRBJ1-1, with 7 nucleotides matching TRBD1. Germline V gene lookup returns CDR1 SGHKS and CDR2 YYEKEE (reference sequence). The CDR3 spans 16 residues. V was clipped by 0 bases and J by 2 bases; unmatched bases: 7. This chain's CDR3 is CASSLATGMSNTEAFF. CDR3 sequence (DNA): TGTGCCAGCAGCTTGGCGACAGGGATGAGCAACACTGAAGCTTTCTTT. The whole variable domain, filled in from reference TRBV5-5 and TRBJ1-1, reads DAGVTQSPTHLIKTRGQQVTLRCSPISGHKSVSWYQQVLGQGPQFIFQYYEKEERGRGNFPDRFSARQFPNYSSELNVNALLLGDSALYLCASSLATGMSNTEAFFGQGTRLTVV.

The CDR3 coding sequence is TGTGCCAGCACCCCCCTGGGGGCCTCCGAGCAGTACTTC. It is translated as CASTPLGASEQYF. The chain has TRBV6-6 and TRBJ2-7; tentatively, D is TRBD1 (6 bases). The CDR3 is 13 residues long. V was pared by 7 bases and J by 6 bases, with 16 bases between. Per the germline V gene, CDR1 is MNHNY and CDR2 is SVGAGI (reference sequence).

The chain recombines TRBV11-3 with TRBJ2-7; 12 bases agree with TRBD1. The CDR3 runs to 15 residues. Germline V gives CDR1 SGHNT, CDR2 YENEEA. V lost 5 bases to trimming and J lost 7 bases; unmatched junction nucleotides: 9. This CDR3 reads CASSRSGTGGREQYF. Written as DNA, the CDR3 is TGTGCCAGCAGCCGTTCCGGGACAGGGGGCAGGGAGCAGTACTTC.

The chain has TRBV2 and TRBJ2-2, with 8 nucleotides matching TRBD2. From germline, CDR1 is SNHLY and CDR2 FYNNEI. The junction had 3 bases not matched to a gene; V was cut back by 2 bases and J by 1 base. CDR3 length: 16 residues. The CDR3 region is CASSEWGLENTGELFF. The CDR3 bases are TGTGCCAGCAGTGAATGGGGACTAGAGAACACCGGGGAGCTGTTTTTT.

This rearrangement joins TRBV5-6 to TRBJ1-1; D is ambiguous. Germline CDR1 and CDR2: SGHDT and YYEEEE. CDR3 length equals 11 residues. Trimming stripped 3 bases from V and 6 bases from J, with 6 bases between. The CDR3 nucleotides are TGTGCCAGCAGCTCGCGGGCTGAAGCTTTCTTT. Protein product: CASSSRAEAFF.

Details on this clone: The same CDR3 arises from other DNA sequences in this sample as well. The J gene is TRBJ1-2, the V gene TRBV24-1; the D is unclear. The CDR3 spans 14 residues. V lost 4 bases and J 2 bases, leaving 10 bases between the germline ends. Germline CDR1 is KGHDR and CDR2 is SFDVKD. CDR3 sequence (DNA): TGTGCCACCAGTGACTTCCGGGTCAACTATGGCTACACCTTC. This gives the protein CATSDFRVNYGYTF.

The rearrangement joins TRBV6-6 to TRBJ2-7; D is perhaps TRBD1 (5 bases). From germline, CDR1 is MNHNY and CDR2 SVGAGI (reference sequence). Trimming shortened V by 5 bases and J by 2 bases, and 13 bases separated the two germline ends. CDR3 length: 14 amino acids. The CDR3 loop is CASSLKDKPYEQYF. The CDR3, as DNA: TGTGCCAGCAGTCTAAAGGACAAGCCCTACGAGCAGTACTTC.

This chain connects TRBV30 to TRBJ1-2; tentative D call: TRBD1 (6 bases). This CDR3 has 14 residues. Per the germline V gene, CDR1 is GTSNPN and CDR2 is SVGIG (reference sequence). V was trimmed by 1 base and J by 7 bases, leaving 16 bases between them. CDR3 coding DNA: TGTGCCTGGAGTGCCCGGGACATAGTTGCTGGCTACACCTTC. It translates to CAWSARDIVAGYTF.

The J gene is TRBJ2-5, the V gene TRBV4-1; tentative D call: TRBD1 (6 bases). This CDR3 region has 14 residues. The germline CDR1 and CDR2 sequences are MGHRA and YSYEKL. V gave up 3 bases and J gave up 3 bases, with 11 bases separating them. CDR3 in amino acids: CASSHSGAKETQYF. CDR3 coding DNA: TGCGCCAGCAGCCACTCAGGGGCAAAAGAGACCCAGTACTTC.

This chain uses TRBV15 with TRBJ1-2; no reliable D call. The CDR3 loop spans 17 amino acids. CDR1 and CDR2 (germline): LNHNV, YYDKDF (reference sequence). V lost 5 bases to trimming and J lost 2 bases, with 21 bases between them. The CDR3 reads CATSPLAGTASNYGYTF. CDR3 bases: TGTGCCACCAGCCCCCTAGCTGGCACGGCTTCAAACTATGGCTACACCTTC.

This clone was observed once. This chain links TRBV9 with TRBJ1-6; D call uncertain. This CDR3 is built from 14 residues. CDR1 SGDLS and CDR2 YYNGEE come from the germline V gene. Trimming took 2 bases from V and 7 from J, leaving 10 bases between them. CDR3 in amino acids: CASSVGSGNSPLHF. The CDR3 DNA reads as TGTGCCAGCAGCGTGGGCTCAGGAAATTCACCCCTCCACTTT.

This clone was seen a few times. The chain links TRBV7-2 to TRBJ2-4; TRBD1 matches at 9 bases. CDR3 size: 15 residues. CDR1 and CDR2 (germline): SGHTA, FQGNSA. Trimming cost V 5 bases and J 8 bases; bases outside gene matches: 10. The CDR3 region has the DNA TGTGCCAGCAGCCCCGGGACAGGGAGGGCGGACATTCAGTACTTC. This sequence encodes CASSPGTGRADIQYF.

The V call is TRBV14, the J call TRBJ2-2, with 7 nucleotides matching TRBD2. The CDR3 sequence is 16 residues long. From germline, CDR1 is SGHDN and CDR2 FVKESK. The V and J ends lost 4 bases and 1 base, in that order; junction bases with no gene match: 6. The chain's CDR3 is CASSPSGVRNTGELFF. The CDR3 DNA sequence: TGTGCCAGCAGCCCCAGCGGGGTCAGGAACACCGGGGAGCTGTTTTTT.

The gene calls are TRBV2 and TRBJ1-5, with D perhaps TRBD1 (5 bases). The V gene's germline CDR1 is SNHLY and CDR2 FYNNEI. V was cut by 4 bases and J by 4 bases, with 8 bases left in between. The CDR3 extends over 13 amino acids. In DNA, the CDR3 is TGTGCCAGCAGTGCAGACAGAAATCAGCCCCAGCATTTT. Encoded protein: CASSADRNQPQHF.

This clone was observed once. V is TRBV18 and J is TRBJ1-1, with TRBD1 as a possible D gene (6 bases). The CDR3 length is 15 residues. CDR1 KGHSH and CDR2 LQKENI come from the germline V gene. V was trimmed by 3 bases and J by 0 bases, leaving 11 bases between them. The CDR3: CASSPAQGMNTEAFF. Here the CDR3 DNA reads TGTGCCAGCTCACCCGCGCAGGGGATGAACACTGAAGCTTTCTTT.

V usage is TRBV7-2 and J usage is TRBJ2-5, with 8 bases lining up with TRBD1. The CDR3 sequence is 14 residues long. CDR1 is SGHTA and CDR2 is FQGNSA in the germline V gene. V gave up 3 bases and J gave up 5 bases; unmatched junction bases: 5. In DNA form, the CDR3 reads TGTGCCAGCAGCTTCAGGGGGCGCCGGGAGACCCAGTACTTC. Protein product: CASSFRGRRETQYF.

This sequence joins TRBV7-6 and TRBJ1-5; TRBD1 matches at 9 bases. Trimming removed 5 bases from V and 8 bases from J; junction bases left unmatched: 7. CDR1 SGHVS and CDR2 FNYEAQ come from the germline V gene. There are 14 residues in the CDR3. CDR3 nucleotides: TGTGCCAGCAGCCCGAACAGGGGGCTGGAGCCCCAGCATTTT. This gives the protein CASSPNRGLEPQHF.

The rearrangement uses TRBV5-1 and TRBJ1-2, with D perhaps matching TRBD1 (5 bases). CDR1 SGHRS and CDR2 YFSETQ come from the germline V gene. V was clipped by 4 bases and J by 6 bases, with 13 bases between them. CDR3 length: 13 amino acids. The CDR3: CASSRGAGNGYTF. The CDR3 nucleotides are TGCGCCAGCAGCCGCGGGGCAGGGAATGGCTACACCTTC.

The chain employs TRBV6-2 or TRBV6-3 and TRBJ2-7; TRBD1 matches at 11 bases. CDR1 is MNHEY, CDR2 SVGEGT, per germline. V shed 7 bases, J shed 3 bases, and the junction held 5 bases outside the gene matches. The CDR3 length is 14 residues. Here the CDR3 DNA reads TGTGCCAGCACCCCCGGGACAGGGGGCTACGAGCAGTACTTC. It codes for CASTPGTGGYEQYF.

This sequence joins TRBV30 and TRBJ1-4; maybe TRBD1 (5 bases). V was shortened by 0 bases and J by 8 bases, with 13 bases between the two germline ends. Germline CDR1 is GTSNPN and CDR2 is SVGIG (reference sequence). This CDR3 spans 14 amino acids. Here the CDR3 reads CAWSVGGGREKLFF. CDR3 nucleotides: TGTGCCTGGAGTGTCGGGGGAGGACGAGAAAAACTGTTTTTT. The full variable domain, in which reference TRBV30 and TRBJ1-4 provide the parts outside the CDR3, is SQTIHQWPATLVQPVGSPLSLECTVEGTSNPNLYWYRQAAGRGLQLLFYSVGIGQISSEVPQNLSASRPQDRQFILSSKKLLLSDSGFYLCAWSVGGGREKLFFGSGTQLSVL.

V gene TRBV5-1 combines with J gene TRBJ1-2; weak D call: TRBD1 (6 bases). The germline V and J ends were trimmed by 4 bases and 3 bases, with 16 bases remaining between them. The CDR3 totals 15 residues. Per the germline V gene, CDR1 is SGHRS and CDR2 is YFSETQ. The CDR3 spells CASSLLTGSDYGYTF. In nucleotides, the CDR3 is TGCGCCAGCAGCCTCTTGACAGGATCAGACTATGGCTACACCTTC.

This chain joins TRBV28 and TRBJ1-2; D not resolved. V lost 5 bases and J 7 bases, leaving 20 bases between the germline ends. The CDR3 runs to 15 residues. Germline V gives CDR1 MDHEN, CDR2 SYDVKM. CDR3 amino acids: CASSPIDPAEGGYTF. Written as DNA, the CDR3 is TGTGCCAGCAGTCCGATCGATCCCGCGGAGGGTGGCTACACCTTC.

The chain employs TRBV19 and TRBJ1-5; D is possibly TRBD1 (6 bases). The CDR3 is made up of 14 amino acids. The germline gives CDR1 LNHDA, CDR2 SQIVND (reference sequence). V gave up 6 bases and J gave up 4 bases, with 13 bases separating them. The CDR3 sequence: CASRTGHWNQPQHF. CDR3 bases: TGTGCCAGTAGGACGGGACACTGGAATCAGCCCCAGCATTTT.

This sequence joins TRBV18 and TRBJ1-2; D may be TRBD1 (5 bases). CDR3 length: 13 amino acids. The V gene lost 3 bases and the J gene lost 3 bases, with 8 bases spanning the gap. CDR1 KGHSH and CDR2 LQKENI come from the germline V gene. In nucleotides, the CDR3 is TGTGCCAGCTCACCGGGGGGAGACTATGGCTACACCTTC. It encodes CASSPGGDYGYTF. The full variable domain, in which reference TRBV18 and TRBJ1-2 provide the parts outside the CDR3, is NAGVMQNPRHLVRRRGQEARLRCSPMKGHSHVYWYRQLPEEGLKFMVYLQKENIIDESGMPKERFSAEFPKEGPSILRIQQVVRGDSAAYFCASSPGGDYGYTFGSGTRLTVV.